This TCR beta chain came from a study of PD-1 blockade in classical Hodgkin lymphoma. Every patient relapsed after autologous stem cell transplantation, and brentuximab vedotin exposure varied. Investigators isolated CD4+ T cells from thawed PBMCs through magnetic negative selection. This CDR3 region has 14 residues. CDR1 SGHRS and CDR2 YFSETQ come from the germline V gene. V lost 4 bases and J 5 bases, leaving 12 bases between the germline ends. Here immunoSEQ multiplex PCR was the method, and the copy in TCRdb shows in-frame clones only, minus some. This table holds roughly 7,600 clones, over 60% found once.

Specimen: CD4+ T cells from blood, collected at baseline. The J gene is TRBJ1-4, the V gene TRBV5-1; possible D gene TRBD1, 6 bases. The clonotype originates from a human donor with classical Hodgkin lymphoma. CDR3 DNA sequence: TGCGCCAGCAGCGTGGGACAACCCAATGAAAAACTGTTTTTT. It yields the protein CASSVGQPNEKLFF.